The 25 T cell receptor beta chains listed next were all sequenced from one sample in a study of human T cells and chemical hapten exposure. Documented time point: patch test 1, 2 weeks after DPC sensitization. Treatment here: therapeutic diphenylcyclopropenone sensitization with weekly scalp DPC. TCRdb ran MiXCR on the RACE reads and lists one entry per CDR3 protein. The table records roughly 180,000 distinct CDR3 sequences, more than 20% of them present only once. Source: whole blood, taken in connection with sensitization to the hapten diphenylcyclopropenone (DPC). The receptors stem from a woman between 50 and 59 years old with alopecia areata. Some clones in this sample may be carry-over from other donors' samples.

The table lists this clonotype with many counts. V gene TRBV30 combines with J gene TRBJ2-5; 7 bases align to TRBD2. V lost 2 bases, J lost 5 bases, and 8 bases stayed unmatched. Germline V lookup: CDR1 GTSNPN, CDR2 SVGIG (reference sequence). The CDR3 is made up of 14 amino acids. The CDR3 is CAWSSSGGGETQYF. The CDR3 coding sequence is TGTGCCTGGAGTAGTTCGGGGGGAGGCGAGACCCAGTACTTC.

This clonotype was counted ten times or more. The genes are TRBV29-1 and TRBJ2-5, with 12 bases identical to TRBD2. J lost 5 bases, V lost 6 bases, and 13 bases had no gene match. CDR3 length: 16 residues. Germline-derived CDR1 and CDR2 are SQVTM and ANQGSEA. The CDR3 here is CSVAPLAGGLGETQYF. The CDR3 DNA is TGCAGCGTAGCTCCTCTAGCGGGAGGGCTCGGGGAGACCCAGTACTTC.

This chain links TRBV19 with TRBJ1-5; D gene uncertain. V was trimmed by 8 bases and J by 6 bases, leaving 8 bases between them. In germline, CDR1 is LNHDA, CDR2 SQIVND (reference sequence). The CDR3 has 11 amino acids. CDR3 coding DNA: TGTGCCAGTGGGGTTTTTCAGCCCCAGCATTTT. Protein: CASGVFQPQHF.

The chain is built from TRBV5-1 and TRBJ2-7; a possible D gene is TRBD1 (6 bases). Between the trimmed V and J ends, which lost 2 bases and 0 bases, there was a span of 9 bases. The germline V gene encodes CDR1 SGHRS and CDR2 YFSETQ. This CDR3 is built from 14 residues. The CDR3 region has the DNA TGCGCCAGCAGCTTAAGGGACAACTCCTACGAGCAGTACTTC. Amino acid sequence: CASSLRDNSYEQYF.

Written as DNA, the CDR3 is TGTGCCAGCAGCCACTCGTTTGGAGGTTCACCCCTCCACTTT. The encoded protein is CASSHSFGGSPLHF. The chain carries TRBV12-3 or TRBV12-4 and TRBJ1-6; D is ambiguous. The V gene lost 6 bases and the J gene lost 9 bases, with 15 bases spanning the gap. The CDR3 runs to 14 residues.

V and J are TRBV19 and TRBJ2-7, with 9 bases lining up with TRBD1. The germline V gene encodes CDR1 LNHDA and CDR2 SQIVND (reference sequence). This CDR3 is 15 amino acids long. V lost 3 bases, J lost 3 bases, and 6 bases stayed unmatched. The CDR3 bases are TGTGCCAGTAGTATGTCCGGGACAGGGATCTACGAGCAGTACTTC. Translated: CASSMSGTGIYEQYF.

The V call is TRBV7-2, the J call TRBJ2-5; 7 bases match TRBD2. With 3 bases clipped from V and 4 bases from J, the junction kept 2 bases outside the gene matches. Germline V gene sequence: CDR1 SGHTA, CDR2 FQGNSA. The CDR3 sequence is 13 residues long. CDR3 residues: CASSFGGRETQYF. The CDR3 nucleotides read TGTGCCAGCAGCTTCGGCGGGAGAGAGACCCAGTACTTC.

The chain has TRBV12-3 or TRBV12-4 and TRBJ2-1; 13 bases are shared with TRBD2. CDR3 length: 17 residues. The V and J ends lost 5 bases and 8 bases, in that order; junction bases with no gene match: 12. In nucleotides, the CDR3 is TGTGCCAGCAGTCCCACTAGCGGGAGGGCCAATTTATATGAGCAGTTCTTC. Translating it yields CASSPTSGRANLYEQFF.

This clonotype has at least ten counts. The gene calls are TRBV20-1 and TRBJ1-2, with no clear D. Germline CDR1 is DFQATT and CDR2 is SNEGSKA (reference sequence). The ends were cut back, 0 bases at V and 7 bases at J, with 18 bases in the middle. This CDR3 spans 15 amino acids. The DNA of the CDR3 is TGCAGTGCTAGAGATTCGAGATCTACCTCTGTTGGCTACACCTTC. It codes for CSARDSRSTSVGYTF.

This clonotype has a count of ten or more. The chain recombines TRBV19 with TRBJ1-2, with TRBD1 matching 8 bases. Unmatched junction bases numbered 7, after V lost 3 bases and J lost 4 bases. The CDR3 extends over 15 amino acids. Looked up from germline, CDR1 is LNHDA and CDR2 is SQIVND (reference sequence). DNA for the CDR3: TGTGCCAGTAGTATCCGACGAGGACAGGGCTATGGCTACACCTTC. Residues: CASSIRRGQGYGYTF.

This clonotype was seen a few times. The chain uses TRBV12-2 and TRBJ2-7; the D call in the table, TRBD2, was not verified against the DNA. TRBV12-2 is termed a pseudogene. CDR3 length: 17 amino acids. CDR3 coding DNA: TGTGCAAGTCGCTCCACCGAGGGGGCGGGAGGGCCTTACGAGCAGTACTTC. Translating gives CASRSTEGAGGPYEQYF.

V usage is TRBV5-1 and J usage is TRBJ1-1; D gene uncertain. V lost 4 bases to trimming and J lost 0 bases, with 13 bases between them. The CDR3 totals 15 residues. The V gene's germline CDR1 is SGHRS and CDR2 YFSETQ. Here the CDR3 DNA reads TGCGCCAGCAGCCCTATGAACGGGATGAACACTGAAGCTTTCTTT. Amino acids: CASSPMNGMNTEAFF.

The sample holds a few counts of this clonotype. The chain joins TRBV10-2 to TRBJ2-5; 7 positions agree with TRBD1. The CDR3 runs 16 residues. Per the germline V gene, CDR1 is WSHSY and CDR2 is SAAADI. Losses at the gene ends were 3 bases for V and 4 bases for J; bases not matched to a gene: 11. In DNA, the CDR3 is TGCGCCAGCAGTGATATTCGACAGGGATATTTAGAGACCCAGTACTTC. Translating gives CASSDIRQGYLETQYF.

This clonotype has ten or more counts. The chain joins TRBV10-1 to TRBJ2-1; 9 bases are shared with TRBD1. The V gene end was trimmed by 6 bases and the J gene end by 5 bases; junction bases not matched to a gene: 8. Germline V gene sequence: CDR1 WNHNN, CDR2 SYGVQD (reference sequence). The CDR3 has 15 amino acids. The CDR3 DNA is TGCGCCAGCAGCTCCGGGACAGGGACCGACAATGAGCAGTTCTTC. This translates into CASSSGTGTDNEQFF.

Details on this clonotype: One end of the junction fails to match germline, which may point to a read error. Written as DNA, the CDR3 is TGTGCCAGCAGCTTAGGTTCGGGGCCGAATCAGCCCCAGCATTTT. Translated, it gives CASSLGSGPNQPQHF. The chain recombines TRBV12-3 or TRBV12-4 with TRBJ1-5; D may be TRBD1 (5 bases). The CDR3 runs to 15 residues.

This clonotype was seen more than once but under ten times. The chain links TRBV7-2 to TRBJ2-5, with TRBD2 matching 12 bases. V lost 2 bases to trimming and J lost 4 bases; unmatched junction nucleotides: 5. There are 16 residues in the CDR3. CDR1 is SGHTA, CDR2 FQGNSA, per germline. CDR3 region: CASSLLPGLAGETQYF. CDR3 in DNA: TGTGCCAGCAGCTTATTACCGGGACTAGCGGGAGAGACCCAGTACTTC. Together with reference TRBV7-2 and TRBJ2-5, the CDR3 gives the full variable domain: GAGVSQSPSNKVTEKGKDVELRCDPISGHTALYWYRQSLGQGLEFLIYFQGNSAPDKSGLPSDRFSAERTGGSVSTLTIQRTQQEDSAVYLCASSLLPGLAGETQYFGPGTRLLVL.

The chain employs TRBV2 and TRBJ2-2; D remains ambiguous. The CDR3 extends over 13 amino acids. Trimming pared 4 bases from V and 2 bases from J, leaving 5 bases between. CDR1 is SNHLY, CDR2 FYNNEI, per germline. The CDR3 DNA sequence: TGTGCCAGCAGTGTGATAAACACCGGGGAGCTGTTTTTT. This codes for CASSVINTGELFF.

This clonotype was seen more than once but under ten times. The V and J genes are TRBV20-1 and TRBJ2-3, with TRBD2 identical over 10 bases. The CDR3 sequence is 14 residues long. In germline, CDR1 is DFQATT, CDR2 SNEGSKA (reference sequence). Losses at the gene ends were 6 bases for V and 4 bases for J; bases not matched to a gene: 7. The CDR3 DNA is TGCAGTGCAGCAGCGGGAGGGCTCTCAGATACGCAGTATTTT. Protein: CSAAAGGLSDTQYF.

The gene calls are TRBV29-1 and TRBJ1-1, with D unresolved. The V end was cut by 7 bases, the J end by 8 bases, with 14 bases between. CDR1 and CDR2 (germline): SQVTM, ANQGSEA. CDR3 length: 11 amino acids. Here the CDR3 DNA reads TGCAGCGCCTCGGAGGCCCAGGAAGCTTTCTTT. Residues: CSASEAQEAFF.

V gene TRBV6-5 combines with J gene TRBJ2-7, with a weak D call TRBD2 (6 bases). The CDR3 is made up of 11 amino acids. CDR1 is MNHEY, CDR2 SVGAGI, per germline. Between the trimmed V and J ends, which lost 6 bases and 6 bases, there was a span of 9 bases. CDR3 sequence (DNA): TGTGCCAGCAGGGAAGCGGGCGAGCAGTACTTC. It translates to CASREAGEQYF.

In this sample, this clonotype turned up a few times. The V call is TRBV19, the J call TRBJ1-5; a weak D match, TRBD1 (6 bases). The CDR3 has 16 amino acids. Germline V gene sequence: CDR1 LNHDA, CDR2 SQIVND (reference sequence). Trimming shortened V by 7 bases and J by 0 bases, and 16 bases separated the two germline ends. The CDR3 DNA is TGTGCCAGTACCTTGACAGGAGTTATTAGCAATCAGCCCCAGCATTTT. It yields the protein CASTLTGVISNQPQHF.

This clonotype came up a few times. The V and J genes are TRBV12-3 or TRBV12-4 and TRBJ2-7, with TRBD2 matching over 7 bases. There are 13 residues in the CDR3. Unmatched junction bases numbered 3, after V lost 1 base and J lost 6 bases. The CDR3 nucleotides are TGTGCCAGCAGTTTAGGACTAGCTGGCGAGCAGTACTTC. It encodes CASSLGLAGEQYF.

V gene TRBV29-1 combines with J gene TRBJ2-6; D is possibly TRBD1 (5 bases). Germline CDR1 reads SQVTM; CDR2 reads ANQGSEA. There are 15 residues in the CDR3. The V end lost 0 bases, the J end lost 2 bases, and 8 bases lay between the germline ends. The CDR3 is CSVEDLGAGANVLTF. CDR3 DNA sequence: TGCAGCGTTGAAGATCTAGGGGCTGGGGCCAACGTCCTGACTTTC.

The chain couples TRBV6-1 to TRBJ2-5; the match to TRBD1 covers 7 bases. The length of the CDR3 is 13 residues. Germline V CDR1 and CDR2: MNHNS, SASEGT. The J segment lost 4 bases and the V segment lost 8 bases, leaving 7 bases of the junction unmatched. The CDR3 sequence is CASRTGGGETQYF. The CDR3 DNA sequence: TGTGCCAGCCGGACAGGCGGAGGAGAGACCCAGTACTTC.

The chain combines TRBV20-1 with TRBJ2-3; 8 nucleotides match TRBD2. CDR3 length: 17 amino acids. In germline, CDR1 is DFQATT, CDR2 SNEGSKA (reference sequence). Trimming took 3 bases from V and 4 from J; bases not matched to a gene: 15. The CDR3 protein is CSARPTIKREIPDTQYF. For the CDR3, the DNA is TGCAGTGCTAGGCCGACCATAAAGCGGGAGATACCAGATACGCAGTATTTT.